This T cell receptor beta chain derives from a study of radiation and T cells in renal cell carcinoma. Study summary: Nephrectomy followed 15 Gy stereotactic body radiation by 4 weeks.

The time point is: baseline pretreatment blood. Documented treatment: 15 Gy SBRT to primary tumor, nephrectomy 4 weeks later. Serial blood draws occurred at baseline and 2 and 4 weeks post-SBRT. The patient's renal cell carcinoma had clear cell pathology. Germline CDR1 reads MGHRA; CDR2 reads YSYEKL. The CDR3 totals 17 residues. The J segment lost 1 base and the V segment lost 3 bases, leaving 9 bases of the junction unmatched. TCRdb's copy holds only in-frame clones and misses some; the assay was immunoSEQ multiplex PCR. The sample consists of 95,000 to 150,000 clones, approximately 78% of them appearing once.

The sample consisted of blood, taken from a patient whose treatment included radiotherapy and nephrectomy. The chain is built from TRBV4-1 and TRBJ1-5; TRBD1 matches at 7 bases. The sequence derives from a woman in her fifties or sixties with renal cell carcinoma. DNA of the CDR3: TGCGCCAGCAGCCATACCACAGGGGCGGCGAGCAATCAGCCCCAGCATTTT. This gives the protein CASSHTTGAASNQPQHF.